Listed below are T cell receptor beta chains from one sample, sequenced in a study of monozygotic twins with inflammatory bowel disease. TCRdb reprocessed the 5' RACE reads and stores each CDR3 protein as one record, lacking DNA. In all, the sample yields about 160,000 distinct CDR3 sequences. The sample taken for sequencing was blood. These receptors came from a human donor with ulcerative colitis or Crohn's disease, or a healthy co-twin of an affected twin (not recorded which). The CDR3 runs from the conserved cysteine through the conserved F or W. Fields, in order: J gene, CDR3 length, V gene, CDR3 protein.

j_call: TRBJ2-7
cdr3_length: 15
v_call: TRBV7-2
cdr3_aa: CASSLRQFGPYEQYF

j_call: TRBJ1-2
cdr3_length: 13
v_call: TRBV20-1
cdr3_aa: CSAFPAGGYGYTF

j_call: TRBJ1-2
cdr3_length: 15
v_call: TRBV5-1
cdr3_aa: CASSLDGTREGGYTF

j_call: TRBJ1-2
cdr3_length: 15
v_call: TRBV7-8
cdr3_aa: CASSLGPNRFYGYTF

j_call: TRBJ2-2
cdr3_length: 18
v_call: TRBV7-2
cdr3_aa: CASSLGRFGGAGTGELFF

j_call: TRBJ2-7
cdr3_length: 14
v_call: TRBV24-1
cdr3_aa: CATSDWSLNYEQYF

j_call: TRBJ1-5
cdr3_length: 14
v_call: TRBV20-1
cdr3_aa: CSARKGSANQPQHF

j_call: TRBJ2-7
cdr3_length: 15
v_call: TRBV7-9
cdr3_aa: CASSSRDSYSYEQYF

j_call: TRBJ1-2
cdr3_length: 13
v_call: TRBV14
cdr3_aa: CASSPYRDYGYTF

j_call: TRBJ1-5
cdr3_length: 16
v_call: TRBV7-2
cdr3_aa: CASSDWPDLVNQPQHF

j_call: TRBJ2-1
cdr3_length: 15
v_call: TRBV5-1
cdr3_aa: CASSLGGASYNEQFF

j_call: TRBJ2-2
cdr3_length: 14
v_call: TRBV7-2
cdr3_aa: CASSLGLHTGELFF

j_call: TRBJ2-1
cdr3_length: 14
v_call: TRBV2
cdr3_aa: CASSGELAGVEQFF

j_call: TRBJ2-5
cdr3_length: 14
v_call: TRBV20-1
cdr3_aa: CSAREDSNQETQYF

j_call: TRBJ2-3
cdr3_length: 13
v_call: TRBV30
cdr3_aa: CAWSSISTDTQYF

j_call: TRBJ2-1
cdr3_length: 17
v_call: TRBV19
cdr3_aa: CASTPTSGVHPHNEQFF

j_call: TRBJ1-5
cdr3_length: 19
v_call: TRBV7-2
cdr3_aa: CASSFGLGVLGNFNQPQHF

j_call: TRBJ2-2
cdr3_length: 15
v_call: TRBV4-3
cdr3_aa: CASSQDRFNTGELFF

j_call: TRBJ2-7
cdr3_length: 14
v_call: TRBV5-1
cdr3_aa: CASSLEGVSYEQYF

j_call: TRBJ2-1
cdr3_length: 14
v_call: TRBV20-1
cdr3_aa: CSARVMTGGNEQFF

j_call: TRBJ2-1
cdr3_length: 14
v_call: TRBV27
cdr3_aa: CASSFSGAYNEQFF

j_call: TRBJ1-1
cdr3_length: 15
v_call: TRBV4-3
cdr3_aa: CASSQDLDRGAEAFF

j_call: TRBJ2-5
cdr3_length: 17
v_call: TRBV6-5
cdr3_aa: CASSYSPLAGGPGTQYF

j_call: TRBJ2-5
cdr3_length: 17
v_call: TRBV7-2
cdr3_aa: CASSSWTSGSGKETQYF

j_call: TRBJ1-1
cdr3_length: 14
v_call: TRBV7-3
cdr3_aa: CASSPGALNTEAFF

j_call: TRBJ2-5
cdr3_length: 13
v_call: TRBV15
cdr3_aa: CATRGGDQETQYF

j_call: TRBJ2-2
cdr3_length: 16
v_call: TRBV27
cdr3_aa: CASSFPSTGGGGELFF

j_call: TRBJ2-1
cdr3_length: 15
v_call: TRBV12-3/TRBV12-4
cdr3_aa: CASSLNSGTSDEQFF

j_call: TRBJ2-2
cdr3_length: 17
v_call: TRBV28
cdr3_aa: CASSTSPGTGGPGELFF

j_call: TRBJ2-2
cdr3_length: 15
v_call: TRBV19
cdr3_aa: CASKSGRANTGELFF

j_call: TRBJ2-7
cdr3_length: 14
v_call: TRBV20-1
cdr3_aa: CSASRGRGEFGQYF

j_call: TRBJ1-2
cdr3_length: 15
v_call: TRBV20-1
cdr3_aa: CSARAPGQNFYGYTF

j_call: TRBJ1-1
cdr3_length: 15
v_call: TRBV6-2/TRBV6-3
cdr3_aa: CASSPRTGVATEAFF

j_call: TRBJ2-3
cdr3_length: 16
v_call: TRBV18
cdr3_aa: CASSRDNTKLGDTQYF

j_call: TRBJ1-2
cdr3_length: 13
v_call: TRBV5-1
cdr3_aa: CASSLAGRSGYTF

j_call: TRBJ2-3
cdr3_length: 17
v_call: TRBV9
cdr3_aa: CASTPRWVGRDTDTQYF

j_call: TRBJ1-2
cdr3_length: 17
v_call: TRBV7-2
cdr3_aa: CASSLSSPSYTSYGYTF

j_call: TRBJ2-1
cdr3_length: 17
v_call: TRBV20-1
cdr3_aa: CSASKGGGSSSYNEQFF

j_call: TRBJ2-7
cdr3_length: 14
v_call: TRBV28
cdr3_aa: CASSLPTPRYEQYF

j_call: TRBJ2-1
cdr3_length: 16
v_call: TRBV5-1
cdr3_aa: CASSLVRLAGANEQFF

j_call: TRBJ2-5
cdr3_length: 14
v_call: TRBV6-2/TRBV6-3
cdr3_aa: CASNRDGVRGTQYF

j_call: TRBJ1-1
cdr3_length: 14
v_call: TRBV20-1
cdr3_aa: CSARVDRANTEAFF

j_call: TRBJ1-3
cdr3_length: 12
v_call: TRBV20-1
cdr3_aa: CSARGPGNTIYF

j_call: TRBJ1-1
cdr3_length: 15
v_call: TRBV3-1
cdr3_aa: CASSHQGRGNTEAFF

j_call: TRBJ2-3
cdr3_length: 15
v_call: TRBV7-2
cdr3_aa: CASSITGGSTDTQYF

j_call: TRBJ2-3
cdr3_length: 18
v_call: TRBV12-3/TRBV12-4
cdr3_aa: CASSFAAGDATFADTQYF

j_call: TRBJ2-6
cdr3_length: 15
v_call: TRBV13
cdr3_aa: CASSRRGFGANVLTF

j_call: TRBJ1-6
cdr3_length: 15
v_call: TRBV18
cdr3_aa: CASSQDSFYNSPLHF

j_call: TRBJ2-5
cdr3_length: 16
v_call: TRBV12-3/TRBV12-4
cdr3_aa: CASSQDRDRVLGTQYF

j_call: TRBJ2-6
cdr3_length: 13
v_call: TRBV19
cdr3_aa: CASSIPRANVLTF

j_call: TRBJ2-7
cdr3_length: 14
v_call: TRBV13
cdr3_aa: CASSSRQGSYEQYF

j_call: TRBJ2-2
cdr3_length: 14
v_call: TRBV20-1
cdr3_aa: CSARVLASSGELFF